A single sample gave rise to the 2 T cell receptor beta chains below, sequenced in a study of beta chain features in type 1 diabetes. Overall study findings and caveats: Moderate but significant shortening of TCRB CDR3s was recorded in all four CD4+ subsets from Type 1 diabetes patients.

Every bit of the isolated RNA underwent reverse transcription, so sequencing read expressed TCRB transcripts. Here immunoSEQ multiplex PCR was the method, and the copy in TCRdb shows in-frame clones only, minus some. The data show over 150,000 clones, with 10% seen just once and less than 0.5% held by the top ten. For these TCRs, the target antigens are not known. Input material: central memory CD4+ T cells from blood. These receptors were obtained from a man aged 30 to 39 with type 1 diabetes.

A few counts support this clone. The gene calls are TRBV30 and TRBJ1-5, with D possibly TRBD1 on 5 matching bases. Trimming took off 4 bases at V and 6 bases at J, with 16 bases between the two ends. The CDR3 contains 14 residues. In germline, CDR1 is GTSNPN, CDR2 SVGIG (reference sequence). CDR3 in amino acids: CAWTAGPGGQPQHF. CDR3 coding DNA: TGTGCCTGGACCGCAGGTCCGGGGGGTCAGCCCCAGCATTTT.

Many counts were recorded for this clone. The gene calls are TRBV5-1 and TRBJ2-5, with 9 nucleotides matching TRBD2. Unmatched junction bases numbered 10, after V lost 4 bases and J lost 0 bases. Germline V gives CDR1 SGHRS, CDR2 YFSETQ. The length of the CDR3 is 17 residues. CDR3 coding DNA: TGCGCCAGCAGCAAGGGGCTAGCGGGACGGTACCAAGAGACCCAGTACTTC. As protein: CASSKGLAGRYQETQYF.